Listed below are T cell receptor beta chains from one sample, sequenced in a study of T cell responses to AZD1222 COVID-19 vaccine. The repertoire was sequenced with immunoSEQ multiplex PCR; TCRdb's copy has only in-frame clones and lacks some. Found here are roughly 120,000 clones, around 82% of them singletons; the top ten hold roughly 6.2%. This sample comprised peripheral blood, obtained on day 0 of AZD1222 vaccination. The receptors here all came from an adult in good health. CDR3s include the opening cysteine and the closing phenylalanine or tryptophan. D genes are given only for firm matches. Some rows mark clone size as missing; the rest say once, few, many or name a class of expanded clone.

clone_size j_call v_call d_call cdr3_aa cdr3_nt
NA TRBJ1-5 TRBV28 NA CASSTQDRPKMGPF TGTGCCAGCAGTACCCAAGACAGGCCTAAAATGGGGCCTTTT
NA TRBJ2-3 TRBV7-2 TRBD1 CASSLVSTIRDRLTDTQYF TGTGCCAGCAGCTTAGTTAGCACAATCCGGGACAGACTCACAGATACGCAGTATTTT
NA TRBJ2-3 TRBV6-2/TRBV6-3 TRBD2 CASSYGVGGGNTDTQYF TGTGCCAGCAGTTACGGAGTCGGCGGGGGGAACACAGATACGCAGTATTTT
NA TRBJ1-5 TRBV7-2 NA CASSGQNSNQPQHF TGTGCCAGCAGCGGTCAGAATAGCAATCAGCCCCAGCATTTT
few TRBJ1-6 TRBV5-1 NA CASSLQVGNSPLHF TGCGCCAGCAGCTTGCAGGTCGGAAATTCACCCCTCCACTTT
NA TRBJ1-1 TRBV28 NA CASSFAGNTEAFF TGTGCCAGCAGTTTTGCAGGGAACACTGAAGCTTTCTTT
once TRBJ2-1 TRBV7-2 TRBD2 CASSLLAGGPPYNEQFF TGTGCCAGCAGCCTACTAGCGGGGGGCCCCCCATACAATGAGCAGTTCTTC
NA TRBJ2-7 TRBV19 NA CASSRGDIFNEQYF TGTGCCAGTAGTAGGGGGGACATCTTTAACGAGCAGTACTTC
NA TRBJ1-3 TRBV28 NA CASSLGGSHSGNTIYF TGTGCCAGCAGTTTAGGGGGATCCCATTCTGGAAACACCATATATTTT
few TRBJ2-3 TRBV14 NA CASSPFVDTQYF TGTGCCAGCAGCCCGTTTGTGGATACGCAGTATTTT
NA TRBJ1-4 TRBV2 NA CASSEEAAGMLQLFF TGTGCCAGCAGTGAAGAGGCCGCCGGTATGCTACAACTGTTTTTT
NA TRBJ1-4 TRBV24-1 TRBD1 CATSAGTGATNEKLFF TGTGCCACCAGTGCCGGGACAGGGGCAACTAATGAAAAACTGTTTTTT
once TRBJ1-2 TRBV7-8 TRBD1 CASSRLGQGPFRGYTF TGTGCCAGCAGCCGGTTGGGACAGGGCCCTTTTCGTGGCTACACCTTC
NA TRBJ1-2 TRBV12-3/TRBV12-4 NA CASNSPNGGYTF TGTGCCAGCAATTCGCCGAACGGAGGCTACACCTTC
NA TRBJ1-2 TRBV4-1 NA CASSQAAGTTTPAGYTF TGCGCCAGCAGCCAAGCCGCCGGGACAACGACCCCGGCTGGCTACACCTTC
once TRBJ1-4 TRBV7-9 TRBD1 CASSDRDRRPEKLFF TGTGCCAGCAGCGACCGGGACAGGAGGCCTGAAAAACTGTTTTTT
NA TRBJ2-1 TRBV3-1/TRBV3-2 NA CASSQDIGGASYNEQFF TGTGCCAGCAGCCAAGATATTGGGGGGGCCTCCTACAATGAGCAGTTCTTC
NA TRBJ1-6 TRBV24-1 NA CATAQGGTSSYNSPLHF TGTGCCACCGCCCAAGGTGGCACGAGCTCCTATAATTCACCCCTCCACTTT
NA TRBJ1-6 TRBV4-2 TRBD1 CASSLKDRGFDSPLHF TGTGCCAGCAGCCTAAAGGACAGGGGCTTCGATTCACCCCTCCACTTT
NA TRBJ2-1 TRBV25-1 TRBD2 CASSPLGGGGGNEQFF TGTGCCAGCAGTCCGCTCGGTGGCGGGGGAGGGAATGAGCAGTTCTTC
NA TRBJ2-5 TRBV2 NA CASRGRGGHETQYF TGTGCCAGCAGGGGTAGGGGGGGCCACGAGACCCAGTACTTC
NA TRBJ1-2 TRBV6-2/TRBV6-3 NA CASSPRDNYGYTF TGTGCCAGCAGTCCCCGGGACAACTATGGCTACACCTTC